The TCR beta chain under discussion was sequenced for a study of OX40 agonist ivuxolimab in advanced cancers. Context from the whole study: Ivuxolimab was a fully human IgG2 agonistic monoclonal antibody targeting the costimulatory receptor OX40 (CD134). Intravenous ivuxolimab was administered to patients every 2 weeks at six dose levels: 0.01, 0.1, 0.3, 1.5, 3 and 10 mg/kg. Of the 50 or so patients in dose escalation, some 20 had hepatocellular carcinoma, some 15 had melanoma, 9 had renal cell carcinoma and 9 had head and neck cancer. A male proportion of almost 85% and a mean age of approximately 58 years, ranging from 23 to 79, were recorded for the dose-escalation cohort. Prior anti-PD-1, anti-PD-L1 or anti-CTLA-4 therapy was permitted, and approximately 41% of dose-escalation patients had received checkpoint inhibitors. Partial responses occurred in three dose-escalation patients: two with cutaneous melanoma and one with hepatocellular carcinoma. The purpose of peripheral TCRbeta sequencing was to test whether ivuxolimab changed TCR sequence diversity and led to clonal T-cell expansion. The paper reports the monotherapy dose-escalation portion (N ≈ 50 patients) of the phase I ivuxolimab trial. The full study reports these points: Low levels of normalized T-cell clonal expansion were also shown by some nonresponding patients. At doses of 0.1 to 3.0 mg/kg, clonal expansion of both CD4+ and CD8+ T cells in blood was seen between baseline and week 6. In the 0.1-3.0 mg/kg groups, partial responders were among the patients with the lowest normalized peripheral clonal expansion, particularly in CD8+ T cells. Antigen specificity was not determined for the clonally expanded peripheral T cells. After ivuxolimab, CD8+ T cells had more expanded clones than CD4+ T cells on average.

Patients with a history of autoimmune disease or receiving systemic immunosuppression were excluded from the trial. In every dose cohort, peripheral blood was drawn for TCR sequencing at baseline, cycle 4 day 1, and cycle 7 day 1. The samples were drawn from a first-in-human, open-label, multicenter phase I dose-escalation trial of ivuxolimab. Adults with locally advanced or metastatic melanoma, renal cell carcinoma, hepatocellular carcinoma or head and neck squamous cell carcinoma were enrolled in the trial. CD4+ and CD8+ T cells were sorted separately from peripheral blood before TCR sequencing. CDR1 is given as MNHNS and CDR2 as SASEGT, both from the germline V gene. Reading from cysteine to phenylalanine, the CDR3 counts 15 amino acids. The read is trimmed to its CDR3 DNA, 45 bases read in frame from base 1. Compared with germline, V lacks 4 bases and J lacks 8 bases; bases without a gene match: 9.

For sequencing of the TCRbeta CDR3 region, genomic DNA was extracted from the sorted cells. TCRbeta CDR3 regions were sequenced using the immunoSEQ Assay. TCRdb limited this immuneACCESS table to in-frame rearrangements with V and J called. A share of clones is missing; checked studies link under half to unresolved V genes, and the rest is unexplained. The sample table contains tens of thousands of clones; only one count was recorded for about 89% of them. Clones ranked in the top ten supply 4% to 5% of the sample. Note on this clone: There is no known antigen for this receptor. The record has no base qualities; no much larger clone is one base away.

The clonotype comes from an adult with an advanced solid tumor such as melanoma, head and neck, liver or kidney cancer. Sequencing used CD4+ or CD8+ T cells sorted from blood, obtained in a trial of the OX40 agonist ivuxolimab. The rearranged chain carries TRBV6-1 and TRBJ1-5, and 9 bases in between align with TRBD1. DNA sequence: TGTGCCAGCAGTGCCAAAAGGACAGGGGAAGAGCCCCAGCATTTT. It specifies CASSAKRTGEEPQHF.